This T cell receptor (beta chain) originates from a study of tumor-infiltrating lymphocytes in primary liver carcinoma (dated by TCRdb to about 2017). For context, the study as a whole: Between late 2015 and March 2016, roughly five patients in China with histopathologically diagnosed primary liver carcinoma had surgical resection. Of the five patients (three men and two women, aged 30 to 69 years), four had hepatocellular carcinoma and one had combined HCC and intrahepatic cholangiocarcinoma. Tumors of the five patients were stage T1-T3 N0M0 with maximum diameters of roughly 4 to 10 cm. Samples yielded roughly 3.5 to 8 million productive TCRbeta reads; read depth did not differ significantly between tissue types. TCRbeta repertoire sequencing, expression microarrays and whole-exome sequencing were combined in the study across five regions of each liver tumor, with adjacent normal tissue and blood also included. A total of roughly 35 specimens from 5 patients underwent TCRbeta repertoire sequencing, comprising 25 or so tumor regions, 5 adjacent noncancerous liver tissues and 5 peripheral blood samples. High reproducibility was observed for the technical replicate repertoires, with mean shared-clone rates approximately 0.9 and correlation coefficients above 0.95. What the work shows at the level of the full study, not this receptor alone: Only the TCR beta chain was sequenced, which likely underestimates true repertoire diversity because unpaired alpha chains were not captured. Only five patients were included in the study, and the authors note that the findings should be validated in a larger study. The top 250 clones accounted for a significantly greater share of the repertoire in tumors than in blood (p = 0.039). Repertoire overlap was found to be higher between tumor regions (mean approximately 36%) than between tumor-adjacent (about 17%) or tumor-blood (about 14%) pairs, consistent with antigen-driven expansion. Bulk unsorted samples precluded comparing CD4+ and CD8+ T cell repertoires.

Blood RNA was extracted from unsorted whole blood with TRIzol reagent; germline DNA came from the DNeasy Blood & Tissue kit. At the time of sampling, the patients were treatment-naive and had chronic HBV infection. Before surgery, around 4.2 milliliters of peripheral blood were collected into K2EDTA tubes. Using a constant-region primer and ProtoScript II reverse transcriptase, TCRbeta-specific cDNA was reverse-transcribed from approximately 0.55 ug total RNA. Construction of the TCRbeta libraries relied on three nested rounds of multiplex PCR, following a slightly modified ARM-PCR procedure. The first two PCR rounds used multiplex TRBV1-TRBV30 forward primers with a Cbeta reverse primer, each for 10 to 11 cycles. Sample barcodes and Illumina adapters were added in a final 25-cycle PCR using Deep VentR polymerase. Before sequencing, amplicons between 200 and 500 bp were purified from gel using a QIAquick gel extraction kit. TCRbeta amplicons were sequenced on an Illumina HiSeq 2500 with 250-bp paired-end reads. In the original analysis: Reads were quality-trimmed with Trimmomatic v0.33, and paired reads were merged with FLASH v1.2.11 to recover full CDR3 sequences. V, D and J germline segments were assigned to the rearranged TCRbeta sequences by MiGEC v1.2.1b. VDJtools v1.0.0 computed clonotype statistics and Shannon-Wiener diversity indices. Except for diversity analysis, only each sample's 250 most abundant clonotypes were used in subsequent analyses to reduce sampling bias. TCRdb trimmed public reads at Q25 via fastp, called clones via MiXCR and kept in-frame beta chains. CDR3 protein duplicates are merged, each entry listing the most common genes and DNA. TCRdb, not the original authors, processed these V and J calls. The sample has 300,000 to 400,000 distinct CDR3 sequences on record, approximately 65% of them singletons. About 6.5% of the sample is in the top ten clones.

This clonotype has a handful of counts. Its antigen is still unknown. It has no much larger one-base neighbor in the sample; base qualities were not kept. The CDR3 runs 15 amino acids, cysteine and phenylalanine included. Of the read, only the CDR3 DNA is kept; its 45 bases are in frame from base 1. Trimming leaves V shorter by 2 bases and J shorter by 5 bases, with the junction holding 3 bases beyond the gene matches. Looking up the germline V gene yields CDR1 SGHRS and CDR2 YFSETQ. The receptor chain draws on TRBV5-1 and TRBJ2-7; TRBD2 aligns with 14 central bases. Sequencing was done on a sample of peripheral blood. This clonotype was sampled from a man in his forties with primary liver carcinoma and hepatitis B virus infection. Read as DNA, the sequence is TGCGCCAGCAGCTTCGGACTAGCGGGAGGCCACGAGCAGTACTTC. This is translated as CASSFGLAGGHEQYF.